Below, 22 T cell receptor beta chains from the same sample are listed, as sequenced in a study of blood T cell repertoires in COVID-19. Sequencing was performed with immunoSEQ multiplex PCR; in TCRdb, only in-frame clones are kept and a portion is missing. The sample consists of approximately 280,000 clones, 70% to 90% of them appearing once. Sequencing was performed on peripheral blood. The source is a woman aged 60-75 years with acute or convalescent COVID-19.

The chain recombines TRBV2 with TRBJ2-7, with 9 bases aligning to TRBD2. Germline V CDR1 and CDR2: SNHLY, FYNNEI. J was trimmed by 2 bases and V by 4 bases; bases with no gene match: 6. The CDR3 runs to 15 residues. The CDR3 DNA reads as TGTGCCAGCAGTGGAGTGACTAGCGGAGCCTACGAGCAGTACTTC. It codes for CASSGVTSGAYEQYF.

The CDR3 loop reads CASSLLGTSGTNEQFF. The CDR3 region has the DNA TGTGCCAGCAGCTTGCTCGGGACTAGCGGGACTAATGAGCAGTTCTTC. The chain carries TRBV9 and TRBJ2-1; 13 nucleotides match TRBD2. This CDR3 comprises 16 residues. CDR1 SGDLS and CDR2 YYNGEE come from the germline V gene. The junction had 8 bases not matched to a gene; V was cut back by 4 bases and J by 7 bases.

The J gene is TRBJ2-2, the V gene TRBV9; D perhaps matches TRBD2 (6 bases). The CDR3 has 16 amino acids. Per germline, CDR1 SGDLS and CDR2 YYNGEE. Trimming pared 2 bases from V and 0 bases from J, leaving 11 bases between. CDR3 residues: CASSVSSAANTGELFF. CDR3 nucleotide sequence: TGTGCCAGCAGCGTGTCTAGCGCAGCGAACACCGGGGAGCTGTTTTTT. Filled out from reference TRBV9 and TRBJ2-2, the complete variable domain reads DSGVTQTPKHLITATGQRVTLRCSPRSGDLSVYWYQQSLDQGLQFLIQYYNGEERAKGNILERFSAQQFPDLHSELNLSSLELGDSALYFCASSVSSAANTGELFFGEGSRLTVL.

This sequence joins TRBV5-5 and TRBJ1-3, with 7 nucleotides matching TRBD1. Per germline, CDR1 SGHKS and CDR2 YYEKEE (reference sequence). Trimming took 7 bases from V and 4 from J; bases not matched to a gene: 11. The CDR3 runs to 15 residues. CDR3: CASHRWGTVGNTIYF. In DNA, the CDR3 is TGTGCCAGCCACCGGTGGGGGACAGTCGGAAACACCATATATTTT.

The chain uses TRBV27 and TRBJ1-2; TRBD1 matches at 9 bases. Losses at the gene ends were 0 bases for V and 6 bases for J; bases not matched to a gene: 5. The CDR3 is made up of 15 amino acids. The germline V gene has CDR1 MNHEY and CDR2 SMNVEV (reference sequence). DNA for the CDR3: TGTGCCAGCAGTTTATCCTCCGGGACAGGGCATGGCTACACCTTC. Its protein is CASSLSSGTGHGYTF.

This clone showed up just once. The chain combines TRBV2 with TRBJ2-7, with TRBD2 matching 8 bases. Germline trimming cut 8 bases from V and 7 bases from J; bases unmatched to any gene: 4. This CDR3 has 11 residues. Germline assignment: CDR1 SNHLY and CDR2 FYNNEI. The CDR3 DNA sequence: TGTGCCAGCTCGGGGGGGTGGGAGCAGTACTTC. This codes for CASSGGWEQYF. The full variable domain, with the rest looked up from reference TRBV2 and TRBJ2-7, is EPEVTQTPSHQVTQMGQEVILRCVPISNHLYFYWYRQILGQKVEFLVSFYNNEISEKSEIFDDQFSVERPDGSNFTLKIRSTKLEDSAMYFCASSGGWEQYFGPGTRLTVT.

The chain recombines TRBV15 with TRBJ2-5; 10 positions match TRBD2. The germline gives CDR1 LNHNV, CDR2 YYDKDF (reference sequence). The ends lost 3 bases at V and 5 bases at J; junction bases unmatched: 6. CDR3 length: 15 amino acids. The CDR3 coding sequence is TGTGCCACCAGCAGGAGCGGGGGGGCCGGGGAGACCCAGTACTTC. Translating it yields CATSRSGGAGETQYF.

The chain carries TRBV3-1 (or the pseudogene TRBV3-2) and TRBJ1-1; the D gene is possibly TRBD1 (5 bases). V was shortened by 1 base and J by 0 bases, with 9 bases between the two germline ends. The CDR3 has 15 amino acids. Germline V CDR1 and CDR2: LGHDT, YNNKEL (reference sequence). The CDR3 bases are TGTGCCAGCAGCCAAGTCGACAGCTTGAACACTGAAGCTTTCTTT. Translating gives CASSQVDSLNTEAFF.

The rearrangement links TRBV24-1 to TRBJ1-1; D not resolved. With 9 bases removed from V and 5 bases from J, the gap between germline ends came to 15 bases. Germline V gene lookup returns CDR1 KGHDR and CDR2 SFDVKD. CDR3 length: 13 residues. CDR3 residues: CATRGGGGTEAFF. CDR3 nucleotide sequence: TGTGCCACCCGTGGAGGAGGTGGGACTGAAGCTTTCTTT.

This chain links TRBV6-2 or TRBV6-3 with TRBJ1-4; D may be TRBD1 (6 bases). Looked up from germline, CDR1 is MNHEY and CDR2 is SVGEGT. The CDR3 is 16 amino acids. The V and J ends lost 0 bases and 8 bases respectively, with 16 bases between them. The CDR3 DNA is TGTGCCAGCAGTTACTCGGGCTACAGGGATGGAGAAAAACTGTTTTTT. This translates into CASSYSGYRDGEKLFF.

V gene TRBV6-5 combines with J gene TRBJ1-5; D gene ambiguous. This CDR3 has 16 amino acids. The germline V gene has CDR1 MNHEY and CDR2 SVGAGI. Deletions cut 0 bases from V and 6 bases from J, with 15 bases between. Here the CDR3 DNA reads TGTGCCAGCAGTTACTCTTACAGACATTCCGTTCAGCCCCAGCATTTT. Its translation is CASSYSYRHSVQPQHF.

The chain is built from TRBV19 and TRBJ2-1, with 10 bases lining up with TRBD2. CDR1 and CDR2 (germline): LNHDA, SQIVND (reference sequence). V was clipped by 5 bases and J by 6 bases; unmatched bases: 10. The CDR3 runs 16 residues. The CDR3 nucleotides read TGTGCCAGTAGTCCGCTGACTAGCGGGTTTCCCAATGAGCAGTTCTTC. This encodes CASSPLTSGFPNEQFF. The full variable domain, its missing parts supplied by reference TRBV19 and TRBJ2-1, is DGGITQSPKYLFRKEGQNVTLSCEQNLNHDAMYWYRQDPGQGLRLIYYSQIVNDFQKGDIAEGYSVSREKKESFPLTVTSAQKNPTAFYLCASSPLTSGFPNEQFFGPGTRLTVL.

The rearrangement links TRBV28 to TRBJ2-7; no reliable D call. Trimming cost V 6 bases and J 4 bases, with 7 bases left between them. The CDR3 extends over 11 amino acids. CDR1 and CDR2 (germline): MDHEN, SYDVKM. The chain's CDR3 is CASRSVYEQYF. The CDR3 DNA follows: TGTGCCAGCAGGTCCGTATACGAGCAGTACTTC.

The chain combines TRBV28 with TRBJ2-2; TRBD1 matches 8 bases. V lost 6 bases and J lost 1; bases outside the gene matches: 7. CDR1 MDHEN and CDR2 SYDVKM come from the germline V gene. The CDR3 covers 16 residues. CDR3 coding DNA: TGTGCCAGCAGAACCCACGGACAGGGGAACACCGGGGAGCTGTTTTTT. This gives the protein CASRTHGQGNTGELFF.

The rearrangement uses TRBV5-8 and TRBJ1-5; tentative D call: TRBD1 (6 bases). Trimming cost V 0 bases and J 6 bases, with 16 bases left between them. The CDR3 is made up of 16 amino acids. Germline CDR1 SGHTS, CDR2 YDEGEE. CDR3 sequence reads: CASSLGQLKGGQPQHF. DNA of the CDR3: TGTGCCAGCAGCTTGGGGCAGCTTAAAGGGGGTCAGCCCCAGCATTTT. Combining the CDR3 with reference TRBV5-8 and TRBJ1-5 gives the whole variable domain EAGVTQSPTHLIKTRGQQATLRCSPISGHTSVYWYQQALGLGLQFLLWYDEGEERNRGNFPPRFSGRQFPNYSSELNVNALELEDSALYLCASSLGQLKGGQPQHFGDGTRLSIL.

The chain recombines TRBV2 with TRBJ1-1; perhaps TRBD1 as D (6 bases). This CDR3 has 15 amino acids. V lost 5 bases and J lost 6, with 19 bases in between. The germline gives CDR1 SNHLY, CDR2 FYNNEI. The CDR3 DNA reads as TGTGCCAGCAGTATTGACAGACAGGCCAGGGCTGAAGCTTTCTTT. This encodes CASSIDRQARAEAFF.

The chain carries TRBV27 and TRBJ1-4; D call uncertain. The CDR3 is 12 amino acids. The germline V gene has CDR1 MNHEY and CDR2 SMNVEV (reference sequence). Trimming removed 4 bases at V and 10 bases at J, with 10 bases between. CDR3 in amino acids: CASSYPGGKLFF. CDR3 DNA sequence: TGTGCCAGCAGTTATCCCGGCGGAAAACTGTTTTTT. The full variable domain, with the rest looked up from reference TRBV27 and TRBJ1-4, is EAQVTQNPRYLITVTGKKLTVTCSQNMNHEYMSWYRQDPGLGLRQIYYSMNVEVTDKGDVPEGYKVSRKEKRNFPLILESPSPNQTSLYFCASSYPGGKLFFGSGTQLSVL.

J is TRBJ1-1 and V is TRBV19; D is possibly TRBD1 (5 bases). V shed 4 bases and J shed 10 bases, with 19 bases lying between them. CDR1 and CDR2 from the germline V gene are LNHDA and SQIVND (reference sequence). The CDR3 has 14 residues. CDR3 in amino acids: CASSTPNRGWVAFF. The CDR3 DNA reads as TGTGCCAGTAGTACCCCCAACCGGGGGTGGGTAGCTTTCTTT.

The rearrangement joins TRBV28 to TRBJ1-5; D might be TRBD1 (6 bases). The CDR3 spans 15 residues. Per the germline V gene, CDR1 is MDHEN and CDR2 is SYDVKM. V lost 6 bases, J lost 6 bases, and 18 bases lay in between. CDR3 amino acids: CASSRQVGAGQPQHF. DNA of the CDR3: TGTGCCAGCAGCCGACAAGTGGGGGCAGGTCAGCCCCAGCATTTT.

This rearrangement joins TRBV3-1 (or the pseudogene TRBV3-2) to TRBJ2-3; D remains unclear. The CDR3 contains 17 residues. Per germline, CDR1 LGHDT and CDR2 YNNKEL (reference sequence). Deletions cut 0 bases from V and 0 bases from J, with 13 bases between. Here the CDR3 DNA reads TGTGCCAGCAGCCAAGATCTCGTGGCCGCCAGCACAGATACGCAGTATTTT. The encoded protein is CASSQDLVAASTDTQYF.

The chain links TRBV28 to TRBJ2-2, with D maybe TRBD2 (7 bases). Germline V gene data show CDR1 as MDHEN and CDR2 as SYDVKM. CDR3 length equals 16 residues. V was shortened by 7 bases and J by 5 bases, with 20 bases between the two germline ends. Here the CDR3 reads CASIPVGGPRTGELFF. CDR3 DNA sequence: TGTGCCAGCATCCCCGTGGGGGGGCCAAGAACCGGGGAGCTGTTTTTT.

This clone came up once. V gene TRBV7-9 combines with J gene TRBJ1-2, with D perhaps TRBD1 (5 bases). The CDR3 has 16 amino acids. The V end lost 1 base, the J end lost 3 bases, and 15 bases lay between the germline ends. Per the germline V gene, CDR1 is SEHNR and CDR2 is FQNEAQ (reference sequence). CDR3 residues: CASSLEFTGSHYGYTF. The CDR3 DNA sequence: TGTGCCAGCAGCTTAGAGTTCACAGGCTCTCACTATGGCTACACCTTC.